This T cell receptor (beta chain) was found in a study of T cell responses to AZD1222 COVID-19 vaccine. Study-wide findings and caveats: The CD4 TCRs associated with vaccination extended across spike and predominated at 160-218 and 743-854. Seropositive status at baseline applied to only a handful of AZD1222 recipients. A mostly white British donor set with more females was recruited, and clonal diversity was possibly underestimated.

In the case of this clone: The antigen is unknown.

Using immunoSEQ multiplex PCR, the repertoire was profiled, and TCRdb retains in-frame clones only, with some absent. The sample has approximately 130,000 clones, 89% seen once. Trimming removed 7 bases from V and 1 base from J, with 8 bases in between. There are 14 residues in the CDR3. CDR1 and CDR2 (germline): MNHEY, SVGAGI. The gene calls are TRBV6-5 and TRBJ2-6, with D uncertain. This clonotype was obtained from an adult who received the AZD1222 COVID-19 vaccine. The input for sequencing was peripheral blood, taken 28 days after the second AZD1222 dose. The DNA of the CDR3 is TGTGCCAGCAATTTAAGGTCTGGGGCCAACGTCCTGACTTTC. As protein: CASNLRSGANVLTF.